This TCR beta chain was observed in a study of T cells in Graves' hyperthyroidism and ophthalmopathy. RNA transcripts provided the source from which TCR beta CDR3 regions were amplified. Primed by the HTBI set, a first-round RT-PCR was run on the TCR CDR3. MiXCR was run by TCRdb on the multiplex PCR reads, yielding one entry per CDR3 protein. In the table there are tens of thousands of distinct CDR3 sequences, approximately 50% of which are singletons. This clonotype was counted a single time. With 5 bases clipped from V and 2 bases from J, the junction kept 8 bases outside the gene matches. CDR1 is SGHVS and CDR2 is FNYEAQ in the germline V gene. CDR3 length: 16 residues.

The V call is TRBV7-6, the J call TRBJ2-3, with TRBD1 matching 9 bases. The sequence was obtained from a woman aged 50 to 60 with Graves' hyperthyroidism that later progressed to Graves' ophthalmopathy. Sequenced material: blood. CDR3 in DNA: TGTGCCAGCAGCCGCCGGGACAGGGAAGCCACAGATACGCAGTATTTT. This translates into CASSRRDREATDTQYF.